The clone carrying this T cell receptor beta chain appeared a few times. This specimen belongs to a study of early T cells in non-severe SARS-CoV-2 infection. MiXCR, run by TCRdb on the 5' RACE reads, gives a single entry per CDR3 protein. The sample lists tens of thousands of distinct CDR3 sequences, just over 20% occurring once. This CDR3 contains 13 residues. Germline lookup yields CDR1 SGHRS and CDR2 YFSETQ. Trimming removed 0 bases from V and 7 bases from J, with 8 bases in between. This TCR was recovered from an adult who was a healthcare worker with PCR-confirmed SARS-CoV-2 infection or an uninfected control (not recorded which). Here the sequenced sample was whole blood, taken at baseline. The gene calls are TRBV5-1 and TRBJ2-4; D is ambiguous. CDR3 DNA sequence: TGCGCCAGCAGCTTGGACCCTCAGAACATTCAGTACTTC. Protein: CASSLDPQNIQYF.